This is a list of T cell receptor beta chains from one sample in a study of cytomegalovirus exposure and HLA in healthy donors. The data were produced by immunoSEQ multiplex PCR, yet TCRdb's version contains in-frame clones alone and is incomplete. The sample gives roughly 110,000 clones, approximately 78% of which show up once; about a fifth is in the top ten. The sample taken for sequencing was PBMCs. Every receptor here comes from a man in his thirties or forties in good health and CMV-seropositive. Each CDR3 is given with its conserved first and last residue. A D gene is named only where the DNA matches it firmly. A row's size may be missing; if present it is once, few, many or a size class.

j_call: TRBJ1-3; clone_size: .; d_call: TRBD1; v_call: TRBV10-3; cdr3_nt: TGTGCCATCGGACAGGGAAGCACCATATATTTT; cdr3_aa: CAIGQGSTIYF
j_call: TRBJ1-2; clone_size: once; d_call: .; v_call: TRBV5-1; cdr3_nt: TGCGCCAGCAGCTTTGGAGGACAGCCTTATGGCTACACCTTC; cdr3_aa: CASSFGGQPYGYTF
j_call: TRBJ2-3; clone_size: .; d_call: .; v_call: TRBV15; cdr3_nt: TGTGCCACCAGCCCCGGGGCTAGCGAAGCAGATACGCAGTATTTT; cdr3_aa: CATSPGASEADTQYF
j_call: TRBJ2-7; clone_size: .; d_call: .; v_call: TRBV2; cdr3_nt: TGTGCCAGTGCCTACGGTGTGGACACCACAACCTACGAGCAGTACTTC; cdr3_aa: CASAYGVDTTTYEQYF
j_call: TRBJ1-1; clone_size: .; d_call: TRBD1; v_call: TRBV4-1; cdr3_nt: TGCGCCAGCAGCTCTCGGACAGGGTCCACGAACACTGAAGCTTTCTTT; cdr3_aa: CASSSRTGSTNTEAFF
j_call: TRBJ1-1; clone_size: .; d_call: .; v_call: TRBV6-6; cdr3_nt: TGTGCCAGCAGGTACCCGACAGGAACGAACACTGAAGCTTTCTTT; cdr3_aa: CASRYPTGTNTEAFF
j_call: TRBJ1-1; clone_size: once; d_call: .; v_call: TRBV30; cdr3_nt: TGTGCCTGGAGTGCCGGGCAGGGGAACACTGAAGCTTTCTTT; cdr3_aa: CAWSAGQGNTEAFF
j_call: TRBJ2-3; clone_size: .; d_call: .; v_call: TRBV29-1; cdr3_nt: TGCAGCGTAACCGGGACAAACACAGATACGCAGTATTTT; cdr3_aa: CSVTGTNTDTQYF
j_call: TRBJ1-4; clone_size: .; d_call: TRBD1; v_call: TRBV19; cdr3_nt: TGTGCCAGTCGTAGTCCAGGGGGCCCTAGTAATGAAAAACTGTTTTTT; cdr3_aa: CASRSPGGPSNEKLFF
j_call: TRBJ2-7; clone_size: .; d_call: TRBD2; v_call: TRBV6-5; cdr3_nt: TGTGCCAGTGCTCTAGCGGGGGCCTCCTACGAGCAGTACTTC; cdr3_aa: CASALAGASYEQYF
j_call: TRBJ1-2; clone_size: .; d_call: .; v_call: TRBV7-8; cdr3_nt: TGTGCCAGCAGCCCTTCGGGCGGGAGTGGCTACACCTTC; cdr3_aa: CASSPSGGSGYTF
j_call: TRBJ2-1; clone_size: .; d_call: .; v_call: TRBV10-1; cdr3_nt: TGCGCCAGCAGCAACTCCTACAATGAGCAGTTCTTC; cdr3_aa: CASSNSYNEQFF
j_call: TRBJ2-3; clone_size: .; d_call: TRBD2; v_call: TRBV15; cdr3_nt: TGTGCCACCAGCAAATATCGAGCGGGGGGTACAGATACGCAGTATTTT; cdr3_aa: CATSKYRAGGTDTQYF
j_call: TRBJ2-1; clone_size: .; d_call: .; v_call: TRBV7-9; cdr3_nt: TGTGCCAGCAGCTTAGGAGGTGGGGGCTCCTCCTACAATGAGCAGTTCTTC; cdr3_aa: CASSLGGGGSSYNEQFF
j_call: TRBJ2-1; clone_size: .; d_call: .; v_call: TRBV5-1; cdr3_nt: TGCGCCAGCAGCTTGATCATCAATGAGCAGTTCTTC; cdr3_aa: CASSLIINEQFF
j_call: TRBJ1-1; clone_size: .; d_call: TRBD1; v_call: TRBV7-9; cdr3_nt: TGTGCCAGCAGCTTACGACAGGGGGACACTGAAGCTTTCTTT; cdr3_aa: CASSLRQGDTEAFF
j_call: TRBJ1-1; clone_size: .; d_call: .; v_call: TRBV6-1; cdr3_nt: TGTGCCAGCAGTGAAGTTCCCGGGGGGTACACTGAAGCTTTCTTT; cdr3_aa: CASSEVPGGYTEAFF
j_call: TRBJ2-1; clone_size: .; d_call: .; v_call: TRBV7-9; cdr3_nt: TGTGCCAGCAGCCCAGGGTACAATGAGCAGTTCTTC; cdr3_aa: CASSPGYNEQFF
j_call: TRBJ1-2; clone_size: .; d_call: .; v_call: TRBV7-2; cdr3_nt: TGTGCCAGCAGCTTAGCCAGGGGCAATGGCTACACCTTC; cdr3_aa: CASSLARGNGYTF
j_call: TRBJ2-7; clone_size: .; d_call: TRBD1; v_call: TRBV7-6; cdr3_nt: TGTGCCAGCAGCACAGACAGGGGGTTGGGATGGTACTTC; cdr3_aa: CASSTDRGLGWYF
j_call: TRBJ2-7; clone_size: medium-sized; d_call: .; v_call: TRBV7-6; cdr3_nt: TGTGCCAGCAGCCCGAACGCTGGGAGCTACGAGCAGTACTTC; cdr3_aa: CASSPNAGSYEQYF
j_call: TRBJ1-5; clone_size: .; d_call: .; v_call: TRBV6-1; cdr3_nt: TGTGCCAGCAGTGGTTCCAGGGATCAGCCCCAGCATTTT; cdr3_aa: CASSGSRDQPQHF
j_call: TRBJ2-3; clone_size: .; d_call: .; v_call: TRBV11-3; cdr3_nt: TGTGCCAGCAGCCAACTACGGGGTACGCAGTATTTT; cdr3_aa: CASSQLRGTQYF
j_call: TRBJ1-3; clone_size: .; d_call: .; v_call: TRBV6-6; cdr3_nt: TGTGCCAGCAGTTACTGGGCGAGGGCTGGAAACACCATATATTTT; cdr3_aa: CASSYWARAGNTIYF
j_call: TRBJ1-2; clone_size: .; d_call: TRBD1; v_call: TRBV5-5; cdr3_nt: TGTGCCAGCAACCTAGGGGGCGCGGAGGATGGCTACACCTTC; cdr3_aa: CASNLGGAEDGYTF
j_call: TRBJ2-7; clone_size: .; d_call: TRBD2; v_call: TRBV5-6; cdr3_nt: TGTGCCAGCAGCCGCGGGAGGGGACGGTACGAGCAGTACTTC; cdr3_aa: CASSRGRGRYEQYF
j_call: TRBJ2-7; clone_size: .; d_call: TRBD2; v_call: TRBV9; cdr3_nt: TGTGCCAGCAGCGTAGAACCGGGGGGCTCCTACGAGCAGTACTTC; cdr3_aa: CASSVEPGGSYEQYF
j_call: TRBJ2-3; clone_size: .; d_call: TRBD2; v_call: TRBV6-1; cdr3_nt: TGTGCCAGCACTGGGACTAGACTCACAGATACGCAGTATTTT; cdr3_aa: CASTGTRLTDTQYF
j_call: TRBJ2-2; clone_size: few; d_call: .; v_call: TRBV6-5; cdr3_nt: TGTGCCAGCAGTGCCCACAGTGATAACACCGGGGAGCTGTTTTTT; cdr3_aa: CASSAHSDNTGELFF
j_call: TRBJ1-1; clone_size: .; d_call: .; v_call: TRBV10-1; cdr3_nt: TGCGCCAGCAGTGAAGGGGGTCGGGGTGAAGCTTTCTTT; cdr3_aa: CASSEGGRGEAFF
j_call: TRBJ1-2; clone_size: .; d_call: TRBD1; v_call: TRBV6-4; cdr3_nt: TGTGCCAGCAGACGACAGGGGGGCTCCTATGGCTACACCTTC; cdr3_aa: CASRRQGGSYGYTF
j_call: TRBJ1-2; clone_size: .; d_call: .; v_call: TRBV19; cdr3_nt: TGTGCCAGTAGTATAGGGGGGCCCAACTATGGCTACACCTTC; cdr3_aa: CASSIGGPNYGYTF
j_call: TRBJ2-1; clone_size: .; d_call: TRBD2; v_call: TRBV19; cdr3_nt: TGTGCCAGTAGTTCCGGACTAGCGGGACCGAATGAGCAGTTCTTC; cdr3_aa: CASSSGLAGPNEQFF
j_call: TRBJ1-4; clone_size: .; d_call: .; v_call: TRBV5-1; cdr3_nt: TGCGCCAGCAGAGACCCTACAGGGGAAAAACTGTTTTTT; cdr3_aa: CASRDPTGEKLFF
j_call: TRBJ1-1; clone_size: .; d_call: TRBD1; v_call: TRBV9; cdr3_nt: TGTGCCAGCACGGACAGGTTGGACACTGAAGCTTTCTTT; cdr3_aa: CASTDRLDTEAFF
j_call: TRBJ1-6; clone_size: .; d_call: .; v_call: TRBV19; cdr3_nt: TGTGCCAGTAGTAATACGGGTATCAGCTCCTATAATTCACCCCTCCACTTT; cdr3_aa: CASSNTGISSYNSPLHF
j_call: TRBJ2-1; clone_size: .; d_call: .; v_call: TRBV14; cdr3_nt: TGTGCCAGCAGCCAGCCTAGACTAGGGAAACAGTTCTTC; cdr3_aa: CASSQPRLGKQFF
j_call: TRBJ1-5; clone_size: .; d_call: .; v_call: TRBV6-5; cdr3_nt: TGTGCCAGCAGTATGGGTAGGGGCCGGGATCAGCCCCAGCATTTT; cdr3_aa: CASSMGRGRDQPQHF
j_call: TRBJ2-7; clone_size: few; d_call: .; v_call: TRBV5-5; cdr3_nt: TGTGCCAGCAGCTTGGCCTGGGGCAGTACCTACGAGCAGTACTTC; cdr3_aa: CASSLAWGSTYEQYF
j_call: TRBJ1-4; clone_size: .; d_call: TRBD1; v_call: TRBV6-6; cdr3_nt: TGTGCCAGCAGTTACGGCAGGGGGAATGAAAAACTGTTTTTT; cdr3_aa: CASSYGRGNEKLFF
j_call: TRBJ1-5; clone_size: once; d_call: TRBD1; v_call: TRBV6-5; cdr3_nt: TGTGCCAGCAGTATGGGACAGTTTAGCAATCAGCCCCAGCATTTT; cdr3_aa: CASSMGQFSNQPQHF
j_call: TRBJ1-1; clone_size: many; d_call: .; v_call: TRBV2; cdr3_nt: TGTGCCAGCAGGGCGGCGGAGTCGAACACTGAAGCTTTCTTT; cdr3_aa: CASRAAESNTEAFF
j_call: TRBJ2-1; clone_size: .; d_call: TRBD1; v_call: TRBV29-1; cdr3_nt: TGCAGCGCGACGTCGCAATATGGGACAGGGGGCTCGGGCCGATACAATGAGCAGTTCTTC; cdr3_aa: CSATSQYGTGGSGRYNEQFF
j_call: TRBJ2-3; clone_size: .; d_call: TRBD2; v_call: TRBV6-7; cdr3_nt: TGTGCCAGCAGTTATGGGCGGGAGGGCCGATGGACAGATACGCAGTATTTT; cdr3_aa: CASSYGREGRWTDTQYF
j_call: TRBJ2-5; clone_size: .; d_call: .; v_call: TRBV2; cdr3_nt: TGTGTCAGCAGTAAGACCCTGGGCGGGGCCGAGACCCAGTACTTC; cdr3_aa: CVSSKTLGGAETQYF
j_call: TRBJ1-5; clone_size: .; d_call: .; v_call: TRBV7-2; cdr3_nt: TGTGCCAGCAGCTTAAGGAGTATAGGTCAGCCCCAGCATTTT; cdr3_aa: CASSLRSIGQPQHF
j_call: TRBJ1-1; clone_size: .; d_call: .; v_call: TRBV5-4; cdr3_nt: TGTGCCAGCAGCCCACCGGGGATAACTGAAGCTTTCTTT; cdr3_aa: CASSPPGITEAFF
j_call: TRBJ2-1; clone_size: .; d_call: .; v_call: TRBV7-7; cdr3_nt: TGTGCCAGCAGCATTAGGACGGGGTACAATGAGCAGTTCTTC; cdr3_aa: CASSIRTGYNEQFF
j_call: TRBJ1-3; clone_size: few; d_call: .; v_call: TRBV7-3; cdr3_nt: TGTGCCAGCAGCTTATCTGGTGGGGCTTCCGGAAACACCATATATTTT; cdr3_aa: CASSLSGGASGNTIYF
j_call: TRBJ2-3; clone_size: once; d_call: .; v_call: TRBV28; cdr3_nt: TGTGCCAGCAGTTGGCGCGGAGATACGCAGTATTTT; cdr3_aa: CASSWRGDTQYF
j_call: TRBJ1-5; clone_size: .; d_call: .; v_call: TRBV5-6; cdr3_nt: TGTGCCAGCAGCAAGTCAGGGGACCCCCAGCCCCAGCATTTT; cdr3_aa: CASSKSGDPQPQHF
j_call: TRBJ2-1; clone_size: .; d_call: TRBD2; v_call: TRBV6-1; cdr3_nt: TGTGCCAGCAGTGGACTACTAGCGGGGGGCTACAATGAGCAGTTCTTC; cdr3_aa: CASSGLLAGGYNEQFF